The T cell receptor (beta chain) under discussion was sequenced for a study of blood T cell repertoires in COVID-19. Turning to the study itself: Donors in the United States, Italy and Spain gave samples during acute or convalescent COVID-19. Sample material is recorded as cDNA or gDNA derived from T cells, B-cell-depleted T cells, or PBMCs.

Original processing notes: Amplification with reference gene primers provided the estimates of nucleated cell counts. Sequencing used immunoSEQ multiplex PCR; TCRdb keeps in-frame clones, though not all of them. V and J calls and clone size come straight from that table; D and trimming were deduced from the DNA. The sample records about 300,000 clones, over 80% being singletons. The J segment lost 3 bases and the V segment lost 3 bases, leaving 5 bases of the junction unmatched. The CDR3 runs 14 residues. Germline CDR1 and CDR2: GTSNPN and SVGIG (reference sequence). Seattle enrolled patients during active infection and tracked them longitudinally.

This clonotype was obtained from a woman between 45 and 60 years old with COVID-19, enrolled during active disease. Sequenced sample: peripheral blood. V usage is TRBV30 and J usage is TRBJ2-7, with TRBD2 matching 10 bases. The CDR3 DNA follows: TGTGCCTGGAGGGGGGGACTAGCGAGCTACGAGCAGTACTTC. Translation gives CAWRGGLASYEQYF. Drawing the rest from reference TRBV30 and TRBJ2-7, the complete variable domain is SQTIHQWPATLVQPVGSPLSLECTVEGTSNPNLYWYRQAAGRGLQLLFYSVGIGQISSEVPQNLSASRPQDRQFILSSKKLLLSDSGFYLCAWRGGLASYEQYFGPGTRLTVT.